One sample yielded the 22 T cell receptor beta chains listed below, sequenced in a study of post-analysis software for immune sequencing data. Study-wide points: Patients had higher frequencies than controls of about 5 TRBV segments, including TRBV5-6, TRBV5-1 and TRBV20-1.

The authors incorporated unique molecular identifiers into the TCR beta cDNA libraries. Each CDR3 protein gets one entry after TCRdb re-called the PCR reads with MiXCR. Of about 200,000 distinct CDR3 sequences in the sample, 29% were seen once. No antigen has been assigned to these receptors. Specimen: blood. The receptors were gathered from a girl aged 2-17 years with multiple sclerosis.

This clonotype was recorded many times. V and J are TRBV29-1 and TRBJ2-4; a possible D gene is TRBD1 (5 bases). This CDR3 has 15 amino acids. Trimming shortened V by 6 bases and J by 8 bases, and 23 bases separated the two germline ends. CDR1 is SQVTM, CDR2 ANQGSEA, per germline. This CDR3 reads CSVLRQLSSADIQYF. The CDR3, as DNA: TGCAGCGTCCTAAGACAGCTATCATCCGCGGACATTCAGTACTTC.

This chain uses TRBV7-2 with TRBJ2-3, with 9 bases lining up with TRBD2. V was pared by 6 bases and J by 5 bases, with 0 bases of the junction left unmatched. The V gene's germline CDR1 is SGHTA and CDR2 FQGNSA. There are 12 residues in the CDR3. The CDR3 bases are TGTGCCAGCAGGACTAGCGGAGATACGCAGTATTTT. This sequence encodes CASRTSGDTQYF.

V gene TRBV5-5 combines with J gene TRBJ1-1; D remains unclear. Trimming took 2 bases from V and 0 from J, leaving 29 bases between them. The CDR3 loop spans 21 amino acids. Germline V gene data show CDR1 as SGHKS and CDR2 as YYEKEE (reference sequence). CDR3 coding DNA: TGTGCCAGCAGCTTCGAGAACGCTATAGGACTCTACTTCGAGGTGAACACTGAAGCTTTCTTT. It translates to CASSFENAIGLYFEVNTEAFF.

Details on this clonotype: A single base separates this from a much larger clone, so it may be a read error. The rearrangement links TRBV10-3 to TRBJ2-7, with 9 nucleotides matching TRBD1. Per germline, CDR1 ENHRY and CDR2 SYGVKD. This CDR3 comprises 16 residues. The V segment lost 4 bases and the J segment 0 bases; nucleotides outside the gene matches: 7. CDR3 in amino acids: CAISGWTGALSYEQYF. The CDR3 region has the DNA TGTGCCATCAGTGGGTGGACAGGGGCCCTCTCCTACGAGCAGTACTTC.

The sample holds a few counts of this clonotype. V usage is TRBV30 and J usage is TRBJ2-5; the match to TRBD1 covers 7 bases. V shed 4 bases, J shed 7 bases, and the junction held 6 bases outside the gene matches. The CDR3 has 12 amino acids. Per germline, CDR1 GTSNPN and CDR2 SVGIG (reference sequence). In DNA, the CDR3 is TGTGCCTGGAAGCGGACAGGCGGGACCCAGTACTTC. Translation gives CAWKRTGGTQYF.

The chain joins TRBV3-1 to TRBJ2-1, with 7 bases that match TRBD2. The trim removed 4 bases at V and 7 bases at J, leaving 7 bases unmatched. Looked up from germline, CDR1 is LGHDT and CDR2 is YNNKEL (reference sequence). CDR3 length equals 14 residues. The CDR3 sequence is CASSPEAGWNEQFF. In nucleotides, the CDR3 is TGTGCCAGCAGCCCCGAAGCGGGATGGAATGAGCAGTTCTTC.

This clonotype has just a few counts. The V call is TRBV7-9, the J call TRBJ2-5; D perhaps matches TRBD1 (6 bases). The J call may be in error: the DNA end matches TRBJ2-7 better. The CDR3 has 13 amino acids. CDR1 is SEHNR, CDR2 FQNEAQ, per germline (reference sequence). CDR3 residues: CASSLVQGSEQYF. The CDR3, as DNA: TGTGCCAGCAGCTTAGTCCAGGGGAGCGAGCAGTACTTC.

This clonotype has only a few counts. The chain links TRBV2 to TRBJ1-2, with TRBD1 as a possible D gene (5 bases). The CDR3 runs 17 residues. Trimming took off 3 bases at V and 6 bases at J, with 23 bases between the two ends. CDR1 is SNHLY and CDR2 is FYNNEI in the germline V gene. CDR3 nucleotides: TGTGCCAGCAGTGATGCCGGGACGGTGGGGATGCGGCATGGCTACACCTTC. Translating it yields CASSDAGTVGMRHGYTF. The full variable domain, its missing parts supplied by reference TRBV2 and TRBJ1-2, is EPEVTQTPSHQVTQMGQEVILRCVPISNHLYFYWYRQILGQKVEFLVSFYNNEISEKSEIFDDQFSVERPDGSNFTLKIRSTKLEDSAMYFCASSDAGTVGMRHGYTFGSGTRLTVV.

The V call is TRBV7-9, the J call TRBJ2-7; D gene ambiguous. The CDR3 has 14 residues. CDR1 and CDR2 (germline): SEHNR, FQNEAQ (reference sequence). V was shortened by 8 bases and J by 0 bases, with 14 bases between the two germline ends. CDR3 nucleotides: TGTGCCAGCGAAATAGGCTTCAACTCCTACGAGCAGTACTTC. Translating it yields CASEIGFNSYEQYF.

This clonotype came up many times. The chain joins TRBV4-1 to TRBJ2-5; no firm D call. This CDR3 contains 13 residues. With 1 base removed from V and 2 bases from J, the gap between germline ends came to 5 bases. Germline-derived CDR1 and CDR2 are MGHRA and YSYEKL. CDR3 sequence: CASSQVGQETQYF. The CDR3 DNA follows: TGCGCCAGCAGCCAAGTTGGACAAGAGACCCAGTACTTC.

This clonotype showed up just a few times. The chain combines TRBV24-1 with TRBJ2-1; TRBD1 matches at 8 bases. The V and J ends lost 5 bases and 0 bases, in that order; junction bases with no gene match: 2. CDR1 KGHDR and CDR2 SFDVKD come from the germline V gene. The CDR3 covers 15 residues. Here the CDR3 reads CATSATGGSYNEQFF. DNA of the CDR3: TGTGCCACCAGTGCTACAGGGGGCTCCTACAATGAGCAGTTCTTC.

This clonotype was seen a handful of times. The chain is built from TRBV2 and TRBJ2-1; D call uncertain. V was pared by 0 bases and J by 0 bases, with 12 bases between. The CDR3 is made up of 17 amino acids. Germline V gene lookup returns CDR1 SNHLY and CDR2 FYNNEI. Written as DNA, the CDR3 is TGTGCCAGCAGTGAAGCGCGAGCGTTAAGCTCCTACAATGAGCAGTTCTTC. Protein product: CASSEARALSSYNEQFF. The whole variable domain, filled in from reference TRBV2 and TRBJ2-1, reads EPEVTQTPSHQVTQMGQEVILRCVPISNHLYFYWYRQILGQKVEFLVSFYNNEISEKSEIFDDQFSVERPDGSNFTLKIRSTKLEDSAMYFCASSEARALSSYNEQFFGPGTRLTVL.

This rearrangement joins TRBV20-1 to TRBJ2-1; D is unclear. The CDR3 sequence is 14 residues long. Deletions cut 3 bases from V and 0 bases from J, with 9 bases between. Germline V gene data show CDR1 as DFQATT and CDR2 as SNEGSKA (reference sequence). The CDR3 region is CSASGSNSYNEQFF. In DNA, the CDR3 is TGCAGTGCTAGCGGCTCCAACTCCTACAATGAGCAGTTCTTC.

Points on this clonotype: This may be a read error, as it is one base from a much larger clone. The chain carries TRBV6-5 and TRBJ2-1; D is perhaps TRBD1 or TRBD2 (6 bases each). The CDR3 loop spans 14 amino acids. Germline V gene data show CDR1 as MNHEY and CDR2 as SVGAGI. CDR3 in amino acids: CASHLGGAHNERFF. The CDR3 coding sequence is TGTGCCAGTCACTTGGGGGGCGCGCACAATGAGCGGTTCTTC.

The chain links TRBV29-1 to TRBJ2-1, with 7 bases matching TRBD2. Trimming removed 4 bases from V and 6 bases from J; junction bases left unmatched: 18. CDR3 length equals 17 residues. Germline-derived CDR1 and CDR2 are SQVTM and ANQGSEA. In DNA form, the CDR3 reads TGCAGCGTTGTGGGGAGCGCGGAGCGGGGACCTTCCAATGAGCAGTTCTTC. Protein sequence: CSVVGSAERGPSNEQFF.

Of note for this clonotype: This may be a read error, as it is one base from a much larger clone. This chain connects TRBV12-3 or TRBV12-4 to TRBJ2-3, with 7 bases lining up with TRBD1. The J segment lost 4 bases and the V segment lost 6 bases, leaving 7 bases of the junction unmatched. The length of the CDR3 is 14 residues. The CDR3 coding sequence is TGTGCCAGCAGGACACGACAGGGATCAGATACGCAGTATTTT. Residues: CASRTRQGSDTQYF.

This clonotype was recorded a few times. The rearrangement links TRBV20-1 to TRBJ2-1; D unresolved. The CDR3 is 13 residues long. Germline V lookup: CDR1 DFQATT, CDR2 SNEGSKA (reference sequence). Trimming took 8 bases from V and 0 from J, leaving 11 bases between them. As DNA, the CDR3 is TGCAGTCCGATCAAACTCTCCTACAATGAGCAGTTCTTC. This gives the protein CSPIKLSYNEQFF.

This clonotype appeared a few times. The chain employs TRBV7-9 and TRBJ2-7; 9 positions match TRBD1. The J segment lost 4 bases and the V segment lost 5 bases, leaving 9 bases of the junction unmatched. The germline gives CDR1 SEHNR, CDR2 FQNEAQ (reference sequence). CDR3 size: 15 residues. The CDR3, as DNA: TGTGCCAGCAGCCGGCTCGGACAGGGGATTTACGAGCAGTACTTC. Translating it yields CASSRLGQGIYEQYF.

This clonotype was found many times. The chain carries TRBV2 and TRBJ2-5; D might be TRBD2 (5 bases). Germline V gene lookup returns CDR1 SNHLY and CDR2 FYNNEI. The ends were cut back, 8 bases at V and 0 bases at J, with 13 bases in the middle. CDR3 size: 14 residues. The CDR3 protein is CASLERANQETQYF. CDR3 sequence (DNA): TGTGCCAGCCTGGAGAGGGCCAACCAAGAGACCCAGTACTTC.

This clonotype was found many times. The chain uses TRBV20-1 and TRBJ2-7, with a possible D match to TRBD1 (6 bases). The V end lost 1 base, the J end lost 3 bases, and 13 bases lay between the germline ends. The CDR3 has 14 residues. CDR1 DFQATT and CDR2 SNEGSKA come from the germline V gene (reference sequence). CDR3: CSARAPGDGYEQYF. The DNA for the CDR3 is TGCAGTGCTAGAGCCCCAGGGGACGGCTACGAGCAGTACTTC.

The sample holds many counts of this clonotype. This sequence joins TRBV11-2 and TRBJ2-1; 7 nucleotides line up with TRBD1. The CDR3 loop spans 13 amino acids. Losses at the gene ends were 2 bases for V and 6 bases for J; bases not matched to a gene: 1. From germline, CDR1 is SGHAT and CDR2 FQNNGV. The CDR3 region is CASSLRQGNEQFF. DNA for the CDR3: TGTGCCAGCAGCTTAAGACAGGGCAATGAGCAGTTCTTC.

On this clonotype: A junction end diverges from the germline sequence, so it may reflect a read error. The chain joins TRBV28 to TRBJ2-5; 10 bases fit TRBD2. The germline V gene has CDR1 MDHEN and CDR2 SYDVKM. This CDR3 has 15 residues. The chain's CDR3 is CARSLASGSQETQYF. CDR3 DNA sequence: TGTGCCAGAAGTTTGGCTAGCGGGAGTCAAGAGACCCAGTACTTC.